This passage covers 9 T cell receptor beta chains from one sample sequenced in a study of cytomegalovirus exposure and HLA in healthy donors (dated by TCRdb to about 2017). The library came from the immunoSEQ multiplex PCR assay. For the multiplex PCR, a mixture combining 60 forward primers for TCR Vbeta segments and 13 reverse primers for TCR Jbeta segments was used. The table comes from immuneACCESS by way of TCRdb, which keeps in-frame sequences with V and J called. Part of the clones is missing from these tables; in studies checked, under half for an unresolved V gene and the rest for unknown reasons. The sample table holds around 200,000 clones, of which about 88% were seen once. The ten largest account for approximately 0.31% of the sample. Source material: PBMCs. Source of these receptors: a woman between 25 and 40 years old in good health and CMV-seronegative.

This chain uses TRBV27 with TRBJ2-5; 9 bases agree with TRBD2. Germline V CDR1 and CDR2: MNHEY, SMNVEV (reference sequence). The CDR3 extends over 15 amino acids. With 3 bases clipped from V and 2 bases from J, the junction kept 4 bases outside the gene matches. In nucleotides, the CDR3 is TGTGCCAGCAGTTTTACTAGCGGGTTTCAAGAGACCCAGTACTTC. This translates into CASSFTSGFQETQYF.

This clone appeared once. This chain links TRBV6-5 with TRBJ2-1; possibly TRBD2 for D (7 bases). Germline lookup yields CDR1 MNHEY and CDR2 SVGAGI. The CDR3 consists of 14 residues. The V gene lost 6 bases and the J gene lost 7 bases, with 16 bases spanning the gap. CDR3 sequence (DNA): TGTGCCAGCAGCCGGGGGGCCCCGGTGAATGAGCAGTTCTTC. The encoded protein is CASSRGAPVNEQFF.

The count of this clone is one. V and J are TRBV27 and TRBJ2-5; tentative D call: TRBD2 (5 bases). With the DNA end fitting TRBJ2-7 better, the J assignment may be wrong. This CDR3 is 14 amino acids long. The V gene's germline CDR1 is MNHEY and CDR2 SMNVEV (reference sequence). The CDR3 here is CASSLGERGYEQYF. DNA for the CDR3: TGTGCCAGCAGTTTAGGGGAGCGCGGCTACGAGCAGTACTTC.

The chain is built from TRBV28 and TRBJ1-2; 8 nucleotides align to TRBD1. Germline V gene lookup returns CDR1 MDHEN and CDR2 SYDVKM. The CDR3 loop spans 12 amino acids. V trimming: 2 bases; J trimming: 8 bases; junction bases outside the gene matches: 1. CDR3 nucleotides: TGTGCCAGCAGTTTAGGACAGGGCGGCTACACCTTC. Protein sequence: CASSLGQGGYTF.

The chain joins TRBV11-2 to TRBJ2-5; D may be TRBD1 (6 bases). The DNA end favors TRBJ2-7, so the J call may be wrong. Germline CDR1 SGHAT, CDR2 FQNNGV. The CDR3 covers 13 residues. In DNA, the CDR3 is TGTGCCAGCAGCTCACAGGGTAGCCACGAGCAGTACTTC. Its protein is CASSSQGSHEQYF.

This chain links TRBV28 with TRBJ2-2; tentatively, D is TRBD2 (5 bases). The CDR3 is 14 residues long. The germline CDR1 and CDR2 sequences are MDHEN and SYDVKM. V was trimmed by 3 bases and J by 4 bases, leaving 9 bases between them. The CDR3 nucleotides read TGTGCCAGCAGTTTCTTAAGCGGCACCGGGGAGCTGTTTTTT. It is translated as CASSFLSGTGELFF. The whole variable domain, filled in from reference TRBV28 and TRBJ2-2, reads DVKVTQSSRYLVKRTGEKVFLECVQDMDHENMFWYRQDPGLGLRLIYFSYDVKMKEKGDIPEGYSVSREKKERFSLILESASTNQTSMYLCASSFLSGTGELFFGEGSRLTVL.

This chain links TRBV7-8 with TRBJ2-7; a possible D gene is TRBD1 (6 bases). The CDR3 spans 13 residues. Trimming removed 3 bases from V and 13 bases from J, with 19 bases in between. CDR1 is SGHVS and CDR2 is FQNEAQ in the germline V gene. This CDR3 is CASSFSAGVAPYF. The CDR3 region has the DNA TGTGCCAGCAGCTTTTCAGCAGGGGTGGCACCCTACTTC.

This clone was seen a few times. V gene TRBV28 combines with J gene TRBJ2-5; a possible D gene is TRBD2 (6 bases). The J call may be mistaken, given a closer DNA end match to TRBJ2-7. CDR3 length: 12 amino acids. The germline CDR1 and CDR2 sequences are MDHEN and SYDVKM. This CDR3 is CASSLTSSEQYF. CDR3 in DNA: TGTGCCAGCAGTCTGACTAGTTCCGAGCAGTACTTC.

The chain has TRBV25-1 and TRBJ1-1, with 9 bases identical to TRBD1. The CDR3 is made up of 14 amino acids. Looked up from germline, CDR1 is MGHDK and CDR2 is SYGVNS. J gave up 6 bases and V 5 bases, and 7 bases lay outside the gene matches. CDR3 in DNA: TGTGCCAGCAGTAGGGGACAGGGTAGACCTGAAGCTTTCTTT. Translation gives CASSRGQGRPEAFF. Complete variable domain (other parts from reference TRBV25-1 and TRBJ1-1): EADIYQTPRYLVIGTGKKITLECSQTMGHDKMYWYQQDPGMELHLIHYSYGVNSTEKGDLSSESTVSRIRTEHFPLTLESARPSHTSQYLCASSRGQGRPEAFFGQGTRLTVV.